This record concerns one T cell receptor (beta chain) sequence. Its antigen is not identified. The record originates from a study of cytomegalovirus exposure and HLA in healthy donors. Across the whole study: An analysis done earlier identified fewer than 140 million unique TCR beta sequences from around 180 million T cells.

Notes on the study in general: Later, TCR association rates were found to vary by HLA locus, highest for DRB1 and lowest for HLA-C. In vitro work confirmed that a few CMV-associated chains recognize CMV antigens.

PCR involved 60 Vbeta and 13 Jbeta primers. Authors' analysis steps: Per a later analysis, the number of unique TCR beta chains was about 80 million, of which 10 million to 11 million were shared. Here immunoSEQ multiplex PCR was the method, and the copy in TCRdb shows in-frame clones only, minus some. Clone size and the V and J calls come from that table; the DNA yielded D and trimming. The data hold 120,000 to 150,000 clones, with roughly 80% observed a single time. Germline assignment: CDR1 LGHNT and CDR2 FRNRAP. This CDR3 region has 15 residues. With V trimmed by 7 bases and J by 5 bases, 12 bases remained unmatched.

The receptor was isolated from a man in his late teens or twenties in good health and CMV-seronegative. Material for sequencing was PBMCs. This chain connects TRBV12-5 to TRBJ2-5; 8 nucleotides align to TRBD1. CDR3: CASAALGQGRETQYF. The DNA of the CDR3 is TGTGCTAGTGCCGCCCTCGGACAGGGTCGGGAGACCCAGTACTTC.